The rows below give T cell receptor beta chains drawn from one sample of a study of cytomegalovirus exposure and HLA in healthy donors. Generated by immunoSEQ multiplex PCR, the TCRdb table keeps only in-frame clones and is missing some. The data show roughly 140,000 clones, about 89% seen once. Sample: PBMCs. The receptors were gathered from a man aged 18-30 years in good health and CMV-seronegative. CDR3s include the opening cysteine and the closing phenylalanine or tryptophan. The D gene is left open where the match is weak. Size is omitted from some rows. Given values are once, few, many or a class for expanded clones.

cdr3_length j_call d_call v_call clone_size cdr3_nt cdr3_aa
16 TRBJ1-2 NA TRBV7-8 NA TGTGCCAGCAGCGTATACAGGGTTGGTGCAAACTATGGCTACACCTTC CASSVYRVGANYGYTF
17 TRBJ2-5 TRBD2 TRBV10-1 NA TGCGCCAGCACAGCCCCTTTTAGGACTAGTTTGCAAGAGACCCAGTACTTC CASTAPFRTSLQETQYF
15 TRBJ2-1 TRBD2 TRBV7-2 once TGTGCCAGCAGCTCCGGGGGGAGCTCCTACAATGAGCAGTTCTTC CASSSGGSSYNEQFF
14 TRBJ1-2 TRBD1 TRBV6-5 NA TGTGCCAGCAGTTTAAGCGGACAGGGGCTTGGCTACACCTTC CASSLSGQGLGYTF
12 TRBJ2-1 NA TRBV27 NA TGTGCCAGCAGTTCAGGTTGGAATGAGCAGTTCTTC CASSSGWNEQFF
14 TRBJ2-1 TRBD1 TRBV7-9 NA TGTGCCAGCAGCTTAGGACAGGGAAGGAATGAGCAGTTCTTC CASSLGQGRNEQFF
13 TRBJ1-1 NA TRBV9 NA TGTGCCAGCAGCGTAGGGGGCCATTCTGAAGCTTTCTTT CASSVGGHSEAFF
20 TRBJ2-1 TRBD2 TRBV10-2 NA TGCGCCAGCAGTGAGCCGGGACTAGCGGGAGGCCCGAGCTCCTACAATGAGCAGTTCTTC CASSEPGLAGGPSSYNEQFF
13 TRBJ1-5 NA TRBV18 NA TGTGCCAGCTCACCCGGGGGGGATCAGCCCCAGCATTTT CASSPGGDQPQHF
14 TRBJ1-2 TRBD1 TRBV6-1 NA TGTGCCAGCAGGGACCCGACAGGGGCCAATGGCTACACCTTC CASRDPTGANGYTF
15 TRBJ1-4 NA TRBV14 NA TGTGCCAGCAGCCAAGAAGACAGCCGGCGGGAAAAACTGTTTTTT CASSQEDSRREKLFF
14 TRBJ2-3 NA TRBV30 NA TGTGCCTGGAGTAGTTCCGGGGTTCCAGATACGCAGTATTTT CAWSSSGVPDTQYF
15 TRBJ1-1 NA TRBV4-2 NA TGTGCCAGCAGCCAAGATACAGCCATGAACACTGAAGCTTTCTTT CASSQDTAMNTEAFF
15 TRBJ2-1 NA TRBV30 NA TGTGCCTGGAGCACCCTAGCGATTTTTCGGAATGAGCAGTTCTTC CAWSTLAIFRNEQFF
15 TRBJ2-1 TRBD2 TRBV27 NA TGTGCCAGCAGCAAAACTAGCGGGAGAATGGTTGAGCAGTTCTTC CASSKTSGRMVEQFF
14 TRBJ1-1 NA TRBV5-1 NA TGCGCCAGCAGCTTGGGACAGCAGAACACTGAAGCTTTCTTT CASSLGQQNTEAFF
16 TRBJ1-4 NA TRBV12-5 NA TGTGCTAGTGGAAAAACAGGGAGAGCAACTAATGAAAAACTGTTTTTT CASGKTGRATNEKLFF
13 TRBJ1-6 TRBD1 TRBV2 few TGTGCCAGCCGTCGGACAGGGGATTCACCCCTCCACTTT CASRRTGDSPLHF
13 TRBJ2-1 NA TRBV4-3 NA TGCGCCAGCAGTTCGAAGGGGAACAATGAGCAGTTCTTC CASSSKGNNEQFF
16 TRBJ1-3 TRBD1 TRBV5-1 NA TGCGCCAGCAGCTTGGTGGAGACAGGGGACGGAAACACCATATATTTT CASSLVETGDGNTIYF
14 TRBJ2-1 NA TRBV5-4 NA TGTGCCAGCAGCCGGCCCAGGACCTACAATGAGCAGTTCTTC CASSRPRTYNEQFF
16 TRBJ2-2 TRBD1 TRBV18 NA TGTGCCAGCTCACCACCGGGCCAGGGGGTTACCGGGGAGCTGTTTTTT CASSPPGQGVTGELFF
17 TRBJ2-5 TRBD2 TRBV19 NA TGTGCCAGTAGTTCGCAGGGACTAGCGGGGGGCAAGGAGACCCAGTACTTC CASSSQGLAGGKETQYF
15 TRBJ2-7 NA TRBV7-8 NA TGTGCCAGCAGCTTAATTGGCGGGGTCGTTTACGAGCAGTACTTC CASSLIGGVVYEQYF
16 TRBJ2-1 TRBD2 TRBV6-4 NA TGTGCCAGCAGTGATGTTGCGGGGGGTGGCTACAATGAGCAGTTCTTC CASSDVAGGGYNEQFF
16 TRBJ2-5 TRBD2 TRBV27 NA TGTGCCAGCAGTCGCGGACGGGGACTAACACAAGAGACCCAGTACTTC CASSRGRGLTQETQYF
16 TRBJ2-2 TRBD1 TRBV5-4 NA TGTGCCAGCAGGAACGGGACAGGGGGTATCGTCGGGGAGCTGTTTTTT CASRNGTGGIVGELFF
13 TRBJ1-5 NA TRBV7-9 NA TGTGCCAGCAGCGACAGGACTAATCAGCCCCAGCATTTT CASSDRTNQPQHF
13 TRBJ1-1 NA TRBV6-5 once TGTGCCAGCAGGGGGGGGATGAACACTGAAGCTTTCTTT CASRGGMNTEAFF
14 TRBJ1-2 TRBD1 TRBV13 once TGTGCCAGCAGCTTAGGCCAGGGGGCTGATGGCTACACCTTC CASSLGQGADGYTF
13 TRBJ2-3 NA TRBV27 NA TGTGCCAGCAGTTTCCCGCCGGGGGATACGCAGTATTTT CASSFPPGDTQYF
14 TRBJ1-6 TRBD1 TRBV11-2 few TGTGCCAGCAGCTTCGACAGGGGTGCTTCACCCCTCCACTTT CASSFDRGASPLHF
18 TRBJ2-6 TRBD1 TRBV10-3 NA TGTGCCATCAGTGAACGGCAGGGGGCGGGCTCTGGGGCCAACGTCCTGACTTTC CAISERQGAGSGANVLTF
19 TRBJ1-2 NA TRBV5-8 NA TGTGCCAGCAGCCTGACGGGGTCGGGACACAACTACTTAAACTATGGCTACACCTTC CASSLTGSGHNYLNYGYTF
18 TRBJ1-5 NA TRBV7-3 NA TGTGCCAGCAGCCTCACACATACAGGGATTGAGGGGAATCAGCCCCAGCATTTT CASSLTHTGIEGNQPQHF
20 TRBJ1-6 NA TRBV23-1 NA TGCGCCAGCAGTCAATTATCATCGTTGGGGGGGGCTGCAGATAATTCACCCCTCCACTTT CASSQLSSLGGAADNSPLHF
17 TRBJ2-7 NA TRBV5-4 NA TGTGCCAGCAGCTCTGCCCTTTTTGGCGGTAGCTCCTACGAGCAGTACTTC CASSSALFGGSSYEQYF
16 TRBJ1-5 NA TRBV19 NA TGTGCCAGTAGTATAGGAGTTTCGTTGGGCAATCAGCCCCAGCATTTT CASSIGVSLGNQPQHF
16 TRBJ1-5 NA TRBV19 NA TGTGCCAGTAGTGCCGGAGGTCCGGCGCGCAATCAGCCCCAGCATTTT CASSAGGPARNQPQHF
14 TRBJ1-2 NA TRBV7-2 NA TGTGCCAGCAGCTCGAACATCATCAACTATGGCTACACCTTC CASSSNIINYGYTF
16 TRBJ1-2 TRBD1 TRBV7-9 NA TGTGCCAGCAGCCTAAGGGGACAGCGCTCCAGGGGTGGCTACACCTTC CASSLRGQRSRGGYTF
15 TRBJ2-3 TRBD2 TRBV5-1 few TGCGCCAGCAGCTTGCGGGGGGTTAAGACAGATACGCAGTATTTT CASSLRGVKTDTQYF
14 TRBJ2-7 TRBD2 TRBV6-5 NA TGTGCCAGCAGCCGGACTAGCGGGAACTACGAGCAGTACTTC CASSRTSGNYEQYF
15 TRBJ1-1 TRBD1 TRBV4-1 NA TGCGCCAGCAGCCACTCCGGGACAGGGAGCACTGAAGCTTTCTTT CASSHSGTGSTEAFF
13 TRBJ2-1 NA TRBV19 NA TGTGGGGTCGCAGGGCGCTCCTACAATGAGCAGTTCTTC CGVAGRSYNEQFF
14 TRBJ1-5 TRBD1 TRBV6-5 NA TGTGCCAGCACCCCAGGACAGGCTTATCAGCCCCAGCATTTT CASTPGQAYQPQHF
16 TRBJ2-3 TRBD2 TRBV29-1 once TGCAGCGTTGAACTTGGACTAGCGGGAGTGACAGATACGCAGTATTTT CSVELGLAGVTDTQYF
11 TRBJ1-2 NA TRBV29-1 once TGCAGCGTTGAAGATCGGGATGGCTACACCTTC CSVEDRDGYTF
12 TRBJ2-3 TRBD1 TRBV2 NA TGTGCCAGCAGGGGGACAGCAGATACGCAGTATTTT CASRGTADTQYF
13 TRBJ2-7 TRBD2 TRBV6-1 NA TGTGCCAGCACGGAGCGGGGGTCCTACGAGCAGTACTTC CASTERGSYEQYF
15 TRBJ2-5 NA TRBV30 NA TGTGCCTGGAGTGTTAGCGGAAACTCCCAAGAGACCCAGTACTTC CAWSVSGNSQETQYF